The sample holds a few counts of the clone carrying this TCR beta chain. The antigen remains unidentified. The data belong to a study of yellow fever vaccine responses in identical twins. Points from the study as a whole: A vaccine T cell response that seemed partly convergent and partly personalized was reported in twins.

V was cut by 4 bases and J by 0 bases, with 11 bases left in between. CDR3 length: 15 residues. Germline CDR1 reads SGHRS; CDR2 reads YFSETQ. TCRdb called the RT-PCR reads again in MiXCR, with one record for every CDR3 protein. The sample lists more than 30,000 distinct CDR3 sequences; 50% to 65% were seen once. This clonotype was obtained from a woman aged 18-29 years who received the yellow fever vaccine. Sequenced here: T cells from blood (PBMCs), unsorted or a sorted subset (not recorded which), sampled before or after yellow fever vaccination (not recorded which). The chain is built from TRBV5-1 and TRBJ1-5; D is uncertain. DNA of the CDR3: TGCGCCAGCAGCCCGAGTGGGCATAGCAATCAGCCCCAGCATTTT. As protein: CASSPSGHSNQPQHF.